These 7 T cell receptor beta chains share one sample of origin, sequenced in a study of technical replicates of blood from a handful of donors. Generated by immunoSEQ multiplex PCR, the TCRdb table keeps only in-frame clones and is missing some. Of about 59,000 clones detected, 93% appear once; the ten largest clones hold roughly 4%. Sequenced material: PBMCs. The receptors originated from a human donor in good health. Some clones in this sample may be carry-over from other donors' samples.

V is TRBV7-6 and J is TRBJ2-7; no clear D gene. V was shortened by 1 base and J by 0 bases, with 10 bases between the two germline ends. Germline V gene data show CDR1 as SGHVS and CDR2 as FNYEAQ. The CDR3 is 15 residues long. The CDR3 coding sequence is TGTGCCAGCAGCTTAGTATCCGGGTCCTCCTACGAGCAGTACTTC. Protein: CASSLVSGSSYEQYF.

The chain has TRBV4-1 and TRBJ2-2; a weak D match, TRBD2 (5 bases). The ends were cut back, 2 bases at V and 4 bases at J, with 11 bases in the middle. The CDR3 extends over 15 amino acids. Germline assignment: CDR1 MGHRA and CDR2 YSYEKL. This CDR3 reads CASSQQGLLTGELFF. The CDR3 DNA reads TGCGCCAGCAGCCAACAAGGACTTCTCACCGGGGAGCTGTTTTTT.

Here the CDR3 reads CASSVTSGRATGELFF. In DNA form, the CDR3 reads TGCGCCAGCAGCGTGACTAGCGGGAGGGCTACCGGGGAGCTGTTTTTT. The V call is TRBV5-1, the J call TRBJ2-2; 14 bases line up with TRBD2. This CDR3 has 16 amino acids. Germline lookup yields CDR1 SGHRS and CDR2 YFSETQ. The junction had 4 bases not matched to a gene; V was cut back by 4 bases and J by 5 bases.

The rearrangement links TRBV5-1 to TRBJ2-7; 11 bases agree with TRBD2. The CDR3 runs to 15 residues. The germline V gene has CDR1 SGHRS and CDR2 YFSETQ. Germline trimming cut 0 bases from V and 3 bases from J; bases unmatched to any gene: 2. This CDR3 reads CASSLGLAGIYEQYF. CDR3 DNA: TGCGCCAGCAGCTTGGGACTAGCGGGAATCTACGAGCAGTACTTC.

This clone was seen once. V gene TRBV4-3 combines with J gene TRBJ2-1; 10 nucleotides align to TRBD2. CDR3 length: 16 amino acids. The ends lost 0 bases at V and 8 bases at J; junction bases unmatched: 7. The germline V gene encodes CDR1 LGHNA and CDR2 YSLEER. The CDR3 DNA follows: TGCGCCAGCAGCCAAGATCGGCTAGCGGGAGTGGATGAGCAGTTCTTC. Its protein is CASSQDRLAGVDEQFF.

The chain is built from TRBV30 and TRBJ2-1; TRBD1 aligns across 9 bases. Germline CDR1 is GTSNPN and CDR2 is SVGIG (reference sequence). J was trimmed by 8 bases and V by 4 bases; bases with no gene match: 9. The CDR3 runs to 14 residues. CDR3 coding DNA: TGTGCCTGGAATCGGGACAGGGACCGCGATGAGCAGTTCTTC. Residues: CAWNRDRDRDEQFF.

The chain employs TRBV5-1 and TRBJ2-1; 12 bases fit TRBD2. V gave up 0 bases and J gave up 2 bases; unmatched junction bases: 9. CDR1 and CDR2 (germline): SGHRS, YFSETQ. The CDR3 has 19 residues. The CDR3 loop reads CASSLDDLAGGPPYNEQFF. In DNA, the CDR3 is TGCGCCAGCAGCTTGGACGATCTAGCGGGGGGGCCCCCCTACAATGAGCAGTTCTTC.